Below are 30 T cell receptor beta chains sequenced from a single sample in a study of a mutant IDH1 vaccine in newly diagnosed glioma. Time point noted: baseline, week 1 (first vaccination visit). Treatment: pre-vaccination baseline after standard-of-care therapy. Sequencing was performed with immunoSEQ multiplex PCR; in TCRdb, only in-frame clones are kept and a portion is missing. There are fewer than 85,000 clones in the sample; roughly 85% occur only once, and 2.5% to 3.5% lies in the top ten. Sample: PBMCs, taken from a glioma patient treated with radiotherapy, temozolomide or both. The receptors here all came from a man between 25 and 39 years old with glioma.

The gene calls are TRBV28 and TRBJ2-7; D not certain. CDR3 length: 13 amino acids. Looked up from germline, CDR1 is MDHEN and CDR2 is SYDVKM. Trimming pared 8 bases from V and 3 bases from J, leaving 14 bases between. CDR3 coding DNA: TGTGCCAGCGGCACCCGGGTGGACTACGAGCAGTACTTC. This gives the protein CASGTRVDYEQYF.

V gene TRBV5-1 combines with J gene TRBJ2-3; no clear D gene. In germline, CDR1 is SGHRS, CDR2 YFSETQ. Trimming shortened V by 5 bases and J by 2 bases, and 12 bases separated the two germline ends. The CDR3 has 14 residues. The CDR3 is CASSFRANTDTQYF. For the CDR3, the DNA is TGCGCCAGCAGTTTCCGGGCCAACACAGATACGCAGTATTTT.

V is TRBV4-1 and J is TRBJ2-7; D is possibly TRBD2 (8 bases). Germline V lookup: CDR1 MGHRA, CDR2 YSYEKL. There are 14 residues in the CDR3. Between the trimmed V and J ends, which lost 2 bases and 6 bases, there was a span of 14 bases. CDR3 coding DNA: TGCGCCAGCAGCCAATCGGGAGGGGGCGTCGAGCAGTACTTC. This codes for CASSQSGGGVEQYF.

The V and J genes are TRBV28 and TRBJ1-5; no firm D call. The CDR3 has 14 residues. In germline, CDR1 is MDHEN, CDR2 SYDVKM. V lost 3 bases to trimming and J lost 5 bases, with 11 bases between them. CDR3 sequence reads: CASSLRSPYQPQHF. For the CDR3, the DNA is TGTGCCAGCAGTTTGAGGAGCCCGTATCAGCCCCAGCATTTT.

J is TRBJ2-7 and V is TRBV5-1; TRBD1 matches 10 bases. Germline V gene sequence: CDR1 SGHRS, CDR2 YFSETQ. This CDR3 has 15 residues. Losses at the gene ends were 2 bases for V and 4 bases for J; bases not matched to a gene: 6. In DNA, the CDR3 is TGCGCCAGCAGCTTCGTGGGACAGGGGTTGTACGAGCAGTACTTC. Translating it yields CASSFVGQGLYEQYF.

A single count supports this clone. The same CDR3 can be traced to other DNA sequences in this sample. J is TRBJ1-1 and V is TRBV29-1; no definite D call. Germline V gene lookup returns CDR1 SQVTM and CDR2 ANQGSEA. Trimming stripped 6 bases from V and 0 bases from J, with 11 bases between. This CDR3 comprises 13 residues. CDR3 bases: TGCAGCGTAAAAGGACCCCTGAACACTGAAGCTTTCTTT. This sequence encodes CSVKGPLNTEAFF. Drawing the rest from reference TRBV29-1 and TRBJ1-1, the complete variable domain is SAVISQKPSRDICQRGTSLTIQCQVDSQVTMMFWYRQQPGQSLTLIATANQGSEATYESGFVIDKFPISRPNLTFSTLTVSNMSPEDSSIYLCSVKGPLNTEAFFGQGTRLTVV.

The chain couples TRBV2 to TRBJ2-5, with 7 nucleotides matching TRBD1. With 3 bases clipped from V and 0 bases from J, the junction kept 10 bases outside the gene matches. The CDR3 covers 17 residues. Germline V gene lookup returns CDR1 SNHLY and CDR2 FYNNEI. This CDR3 is CASSDKGQDWYQETQYF. CDR3 DNA sequence: TGTGCCAGCAGTGATAAAGGACAGGATTGGTACCAAGAGACCCAGTACTTC.

The chain combines TRBV10-1 with TRBJ2-7; tentative D call: TRBD2 (6 bases). The V gene lost 2 bases and the J gene lost 0 bases, with 8 bases spanning the gap. Germline V gene data show CDR1 as WNHNN and CDR2 as SYGVQD (reference sequence). This CDR3 is built from 14 residues. In nucleotides, the CDR3 is TGCGCCAGCAGTGAGGGGGGGACCTCCTACGAGCAGTACTTC. Translation: CASSEGGTSYEQYF.

This rearrangement joins TRBV5-1 to TRBJ1-4, with D maybe TRBD1 (6 bases). CDR1 SGHRS and CDR2 YFSETQ come from the germline V gene. Trimming left V 5 bases short and J 8 bases short, with 19 bases between. The CDR3 covers 15 residues. CDR3 sequence (DNA): TGCGCCAGCAGGTCCACAGGGTCTGTAGGAGAAAAACTGTTTTTT. It specifies CASRSTGSVGEKLFF.

V gene TRBV6-5 combines with J gene TRBJ1-2; D gene unclear. This CDR3 is built from 13 residues. Germline CDR1 MNHEY, CDR2 SVGAGI. Trimming left V 2 bases short and J 4 bases short, with 8 bases between. The CDR3 region is CASSYAGGYGYTF. In nucleotides, the CDR3 is TGTGCCAGCAGTTACGCTGGAGGCTATGGCTACACCTTC.

This clone was seen only once. The chain links TRBV7-9 to TRBJ2-3, with D hard to call. CDR3 size: 15 residues. Germline V lookup: CDR1 SEHNR, CDR2 FQNEAQ (reference sequence). Trimming stripped 4 bases from V and 0 bases from J, with 11 bases between. CDR3 region: CASSSRLESTDTQYF. The DNA of the CDR3 is TGTGCCAGCAGCTCCCGACTGGAAAGCACAGATACGCAGTATTTT.

The chain uses TRBV18 and TRBJ2-2, with a possible D match to TRBD1 (5 bases). V was pared by 2 bases and J by 2 bases, with 9 bases between. CDR3 size: 15 residues. Looked up from germline, CDR1 is KGHSH and CDR2 is LQKENI. CDR3 in amino acids: CASSPLDRNTGELFF. CDR3 coding DNA: TGTGCCAGCTCACCATTAGACAGAAACACCGGGGAGCTGTTTTTT. The complete variable domain, with remaining parts taken from reference TRBV18 and TRBJ2-2, reads NAGVMQNPRHLVRRRGQEARLRCSPMKGHSHVYWYRQLPEEGLKFMVYLQKENIIDESGMPKERFSAEFPKEGPSILRIQQVVRGDSAAYFCASSPLDRNTGELFFGEGSRLTVL.

This clone was seen a single time. The chain has TRBV7-8 and TRBJ1-6; D ambiguous. The germline V and J ends were trimmed by 5 bases and 0 bases, with 17 bases remaining between them. The CDR3 consists of 18 residues. The germline V gene has CDR1 SGHVS and CDR2 FQNEAQ. CDR3 loop: CASSPKRGRSSYNSPLHF. As DNA, the CDR3 is TGTGCCAGCAGCCCTAAGAGAGGGCGGAGCTCCTATAATTCACCCCTCCACTTT.

The rearrangement joins TRBV27 to TRBJ1-5; D unclear. The CDR3 is made up of 12 amino acids. V lost 7 bases and J 2 bases, leaving 6 bases between the germline ends. CDR1 is MNHEY and CDR2 is SMNVEV in the germline V gene (reference sequence). CDR3 region: CASTSGNQPQHF. The CDR3 region has the DNA TGTGCCAGCACCTCTGGCAATCAGCCCCAGCATTTT.

This rearrangement joins TRBV27 to TRBJ1-5, with TRBD1 as a possible D gene (6 bases). This CDR3 is 15 amino acids long. CDR1 and CDR2 from the germline V gene are MNHEY and SMNVEV (reference sequence). Trimming took off 3 bases at V and 2 bases at J, with 11 bases between the two ends. CDR3 sequence reads: CASSFVNRGNQPQHF. CDR3 nucleotide sequence: TGTGCCAGCAGTTTCGTCAACAGGGGCAATCAGCCCCAGCATTTT.

V is TRBV6-1 and J is TRBJ2-2; D is uncertain. Germline CDR1 MNHNS, CDR2 SASEGT. The V end lost 4 bases, the J end lost 7 bases, and 1 base lay between the germline ends. This CDR3 has 10 residues. The DNA for the CDR3 is TGTGCCAGCAGTGGCGGGGAGCTGTTTTTT. It encodes CASSGGELFF.

The rearrangement links TRBV16 to TRBJ1-5; no clear D. CDR1 KGHSY and CDR2 FQNENV come from the germline V gene. The CDR3 is 15 residues long. V was cut by 3 bases and J by 0 bases, with 9 bases left in between. CDR3 bases: TGTGCCAGCAGCCACAGGACTGCTAGCAATCAGCCCCAGCATTTT. Translating gives CASSHRTASNQPQHF.

This chain joins TRBV15 and TRBJ2-7, with 8 nucleotides matching TRBD1. Germline V gene data show CDR1 as LNHNV and CDR2 as YYDKDF (reference sequence). V lost 6 bases to trimming and J lost 3 bases; unmatched junction nucleotides: 10. This CDR3 has 15 residues. CDR3 in amino acids: CATRDDRGLYYEQYF. In DNA, the CDR3 is TGTGCCACCAGGGACGACAGGGGCCTATACTACGAGCAGTACTTC.

The chain carries TRBV18 and TRBJ1-1; TRBD1 is a possible D gene (6 bases). Germline CDR1 KGHSH, CDR2 LQKENI. The germline V and J ends were trimmed by 6 bases and 4 bases, with 24 bases remaining between them. The CDR3 is 17 amino acids. The CDR3 nucleotides are TGTGCCAGCTCCCCTGAGAGACCCGGGGGGCGAAGCACTGAAGCTTTCTTT. Residues: CASSPERPGGRSTEAFF.

The chain has TRBV5-1 and TRBJ2-5, with 7 positions matching TRBD1. This CDR3 region has 13 residues. After removal of 3 bases from V and 11 bases from J, the junction contained 10 bases not matched to a gene. Germline assignment: CDR1 SGHRS and CDR2 YFSETQ. CDR3 nucleotide sequence: TGCGCCAGCAGCTCCACAGGGGAAGGGGAGCAGTACTTC. Translating it yields CASSSTGEGEQYF.

This clone was seen a few times. This chain connects TRBV6-1 to TRBJ2-2; TRBD1 might be the D (5 bases). CDR1 and CDR2 from the germline V gene are MNHNS and SASEGT. The V gene lost 2 bases and the J gene lost 1 base, with 8 bases spanning the gap. This CDR3 contains 15 residues. CDR3 sequence (DNA): TGTGCCAGCAGTGAATATAGGGGGAACACCGGGGAGCTGTTTTTT. Translating it yields CASSEYRGNTGELFF.

The V and J genes are TRBV5-4 and TRBJ2-5, with D uncertain. Germline V gene data show CDR1 as SGHNT and CDR2 as YYREEE (reference sequence). The V gene lost 0 bases and the J gene lost 3 bases, with 6 bases spanning the gap. The CDR3 extends over 13 amino acids. The CDR3 coding sequence is TGTGCCAGCAGCTTGGATCTAAAAGAGACCCAGTACTTC. Its protein is CASSLDLKETQYF.

V usage is TRBV7-9 and J usage is TRBJ1-6; unclear D gene. In germline, CDR1 is SEHNR, CDR2 FQNEAQ (reference sequence). V was pared by 3 bases and J by 7 bases, with 13 bases between. The CDR3 is made up of 15 amino acids. The CDR3 spells CASSLEETVNSPLHF. CDR3 in DNA: TGTGCCAGCAGCTTGGAGGAAACAGTCAATTCACCCCTCCACTTT.

The chain couples TRBV11-2 to TRBJ2-1, with D tentatively TRBD1 (6 bases). The V end lost 4 bases, the J end lost 8 bases, and 9 bases lay between the germline ends. Germline V CDR1 and CDR2: SGHAT, FQNNGV. The CDR3 sequence is 12 residues long. CDR3 sequence (DNA): TGTGCCAGCAGCTCTGAGGGGGATGAGCAGTTCTTC. Protein sequence: CASSSEGDEQFF.

The sample holds one count of this clone. This chain uses TRBV28 with TRBJ2-7; D unclear. V lost 3 bases and J 3 bases, leaving 21 bases between the germline ends. The CDR3 is made up of 17 amino acids. Germline V gene lookup returns CDR1 MDHEN and CDR2 SYDVKM. DNA of the CDR3: TGTGCCAGCAGTTTCCCCCTTAGGCAGGCCGATCACTACGAGCAGTACTTC. It translates to CASSFPLRQADHYEQYF.

The chain combines TRBV28 with TRBJ2-2; 8 nucleotides align to TRBD1. Trimming took 6 bases from V and 2 from J; bases not matched to a gene: 2. Germline V CDR1 and CDR2: MDHEN, SYDVKM. This CDR3 is built from 14 residues. The CDR3 loop reads CASRTGANTGELFF. In nucleotides, the CDR3 is TGTGCCAGCAGGACAGGGGCCAACACCGGGGAGCTGTTTTTT.

This chain joins TRBV2 and TRBJ2-7; 9 bases align to TRBD1. The CDR3 is 15 residues long. V lost 10 bases to trimming and J lost 6 bases; unmatched junction nucleotides: 16. From germline, CDR1 is SNHLY and CDR2 FYNNEI. This chain's CDR3 is CAITETGTGSAEQYF. CDR3 bases: TGTGCCATCACTGAGACCGGGACAGGGAGTGCCGAGCAGTACTTC. The whole variable domain, filled in from reference TRBV2 and TRBJ2-7, reads EPEVTQTPSHQVTQMGQEVILRCVPISNHLYFYWYRQILGQKVEFLVSFYNNEISEKSEIFDDQFSVERPDGSNFTLKIRSTKLEDSAMYFCAITETGTGSAEQYFGPGTRLTVT.

The rearrangement uses TRBV7-9 and TRBJ2-7; D not certain. The V gene's germline CDR1 is SEHNR and CDR2 FQNEAQ (reference sequence). CDR3 size: 15 residues. V lost 5 bases and J 2 bases, leaving 16 bases between the germline ends. This CDR3 is CASSPPWAATYEQYF. The CDR3 DNA is TGTGCCAGCAGCCCCCCATGGGCAGCGACCTACGAGCAGTACTTC.

The V call is TRBV14, the J call TRBJ1-1; D not resolved. Trimming stripped 1 base from V and 0 bases from J, with 6 bases between. This CDR3 region has 14 residues. Germline assignment: CDR1 SGHDN and CDR2 FVKESK. CDR3 nucleotides: TGTGCCAGCAGCCAAGTGGCAGTGAACACTGAAGCTTTCTTT. Its protein is CASSQVAVNTEAFF.

V and J are TRBV19 and TRBJ1-3; D gene unclear. V was pared by 0 bases and J by 2 bases, with 8 bases between. This CDR3 spans 15 amino acids. Germline-derived CDR1 and CDR2 are LNHDA and SQIVND (reference sequence). This CDR3 is CASSIDHRTGNTIYF. The CDR3 DNA reads as TGTGCCAGTAGTATAGACCACAGAACTGGAAACACCATATATTTT.